These 31 T cell receptor beta chains share one sample of origin, sequenced in a study of T cell changes during pregnancy in multiple sclerosis. Clones were sequenced by immunoSEQ multiplex PCR, and TCRdb holds only the in-frame ones, with some missing. The sample contains around 40,000 clones, roughly nine tenths of which appear only once. Sequencing used CD4+ T cells from peripheral blood mononuclear cells, obtained in the second trimester of pregnancy. The receptors originated from a female donor with multiple sclerosis, enrolled in a pregnancy study.

The chain recombines TRBV7-3 with TRBJ2-2; tentatively, D is TRBD1 (6 bases). The CDR3 sequence is 13 residues long. Between the trimmed V and J ends, which lost 5 bases and 7 bases, there was a span of 11 bases. Germline V gives CDR1 SGHTA, CDR2 FQGTGA. The CDR3 nucleotides read TGTGCCAGCAGCCCCCTAGGGGGCGGGGAGCTGTTTTTT. Its protein is CASSPLGGGELFF.

The chain carries TRBV10-3 and TRBJ2-5, with 14 bases fitting TRBD2. Germline CDR1 ENHRY, CDR2 SYGVKD. Trimming took 4 bases from V and 2 from J; bases not matched to a gene: 3. This CDR3 has 16 amino acids. This CDR3 reads CAISGTSGRTQETQYF. CDR3 bases: TGTGCCATCAGTGGGACTAGCGGGAGGACTCAAGAGACCCAGTACTTC.

The chain recombines TRBV19 with TRBJ1-5; 7 bases match TRBD1. The germline V gene encodes CDR1 LNHDA and CDR2 SQIVND (reference sequence). The CDR3 is 14 residues long. After removal of 7 bases from V and 3 bases from J, the junction contained 6 bases not matched to a gene. CDR3 region: CASTTGWTNQPQHF. The CDR3 coding sequence is TGTGCCAGTACGACAGGGTGGACCAATCAGCCCCAGCATTTT.

The V gene is TRBV11-2, the J gene TRBJ1-1, with D maybe TRBD1 (6 bases). The CDR3 covers 19 residues. Looked up from germline, CDR1 is SGHAT and CDR2 is FQNNGV. The V and J ends lost 5 bases and 0 bases respectively, with 25 bases between them. The CDR3 bases are TGTGCCAGCAGCCCCCGAGGTGGGCACAGGGAGGGATTGAACACTGAAGCTTTCTTT. It codes for CASSPRGGHREGLNTEAFF.

V and J are TRBV19 and TRBJ1-3, with TRBD1 matching over 8 bases. From germline, CDR1 is LNHDA and CDR2 SQIVND (reference sequence). The CDR3 is made up of 16 amino acids. V trimming: 5 bases; J trimming: 0 bases; junction bases outside the gene matches: 6. The CDR3 DNA reads as TGTGCCAGTAGTCCCGGACAGGGCAACTCTGGAAACACCATATATTTT. It translates to CASSPGQGNSGNTIYF.

V is TRBV7-7 and J is TRBJ2-5; D is uncertain. This CDR3 has 12 amino acids. Trimming stripped 1 base from V and 5 bases from J, with 5 bases between. CDR1 is SSHAT and CDR2 is FNYEAQ in the germline V gene (reference sequence). The CDR3 spells CASSLVGETQYF. CDR3 in DNA: TGTGCCAGCAGCTTAGTCGGGGAGACCCAGTACTTC.

The rearrangement joins TRBV2 to TRBJ2-5, with a tentative D call TRBD2 (5 bases). In germline, CDR1 is SNHLY, CDR2 FYNNEI. This CDR3 comprises 12 residues. V lost 2 bases, J lost 10 bases, and 11 bases lay in between. Here the CDR3 reads CASSERVEGQYF. In DNA form, the CDR3 reads TGTGCCAGCAGTGAAAGGGTAGAGGGCCAGTACTTC.

The chain couples TRBV5-1 to TRBJ1-1; 7 bases are a match to TRBD1. The CDR3 contains 16 residues. Germline CDR1 is SGHRS and CDR2 is YFSETQ. Germline trimming cut 3 bases from V and 0 bases from J; bases unmatched to any gene: 8. The CDR3 spells CASSSHPGTVNTEAFF. As DNA, the CDR3 is TGCGCCAGCAGCTCCCATCCCGGGACAGTGAACACTGAAGCTTTCTTT.

This sequence joins TRBV10-3 and TRBJ2-3; TRBD2 agrees at 14 bases. In germline, CDR1 is ENHRY, CDR2 SYGVKD. The trim removed 9 bases at V and 4 bases at J, leaving 9 bases unmatched. This CDR3 has 16 residues. In DNA, the CDR3 is TGTGCCATAGGACTAGCGGGGGGATCATTTGCAGATACGCAGTATTTT. As protein: CAIGLAGGSFADTQYF.

The chain has TRBV30 and TRBJ1-2; 8 bases fit TRBD1. CDR1 is GTSNPN, CDR2 SVGIG, per germline (reference sequence). The length of the CDR3 is 16 residues. J gave up 7 bases and V 2 bases, and 15 bases lay outside the gene matches. Here the CDR3 reads CAWSYVTGAFFSGYTF. The DNA for the CDR3 is TGTGCCTGGAGTTATGTGACAGGGGCTTTCTTCTCTGGCTACACCTTC.

This chain links TRBV19 with TRBJ2-3; the D gene is possibly TRBD2 (5 bases). V lost 1 base and J lost 3, with 14 bases in between. Germline lookup yields CDR1 LNHDA and CDR2 SQIVND (reference sequence). The CDR3 has 16 amino acids. The CDR3 sequence: CASSIAVPGVTDTQYF. The CDR3 region has the DNA TGTGCCAGTAGTATAGCCGTTCCCGGGGTGACAGATACGCAGTATTTT.

This CDR3 is CASSKTGQETQYF. The DNA of the CDR3 is TGCGCCAGCAGCAAGACTGGGCAAGAGACCCAGTACTTC. This sequence joins TRBV5-1 and TRBJ2-5; no clear D. The germline V gene encodes CDR1 SGHRS and CDR2 YFSETQ. The CDR3 runs 13 residues. V lost 4 bases and J lost 2, with 9 bases in between.

The chain has TRBV27 and TRBJ1-4; 9 bases align to TRBD1. Germline CDR1 MNHEY, CDR2 SMNVEV (reference sequence). The CDR3 has 16 residues. V dropped 6 bases and J dropped 4; count of bases not matched to a gene: 9. The CDR3 here is CASRPDRGLFNEKLFF. CDR3 bases: TGTGCCAGCAGGCCGGACAGGGGCCTCTTTAATGAAAAACTGTTTTTT.

J is TRBJ1-6 and V is TRBV1. TRBV1 is described as a pseudogene. The CDR3 is made up of 18 amino acids. The CDR3 is CTSSHGQGTSSYNSPLHF. The CDR3 DNA reads TGCACCAGCAGCCACGGCCAGGGGACTAGCTCCTATAATTCACCCCTCCACTTT.

This chain joins TRBV6-5 and TRBJ2-3; 9 nucleotides agree with TRBD1. The J segment lost 11 bases and the V segment lost 3 bases, leaving 6 bases of the junction unmatched. Germline CDR1 and CDR2: MNHEY and SVGAGI. The CDR3 runs 13 residues. CDR3 bases: TGTGCCAGCAGTTATGACGGACAGGGGATGCAGTATTTT. It codes for CASSYDGQGMQYF.

This rearrangement joins TRBV7-2 to TRBJ2-1; D unresolved. Germline CDR1 and CDR2: SGHTA and FQGNSA. Trimming shortened V by 1 base and J by 0 bases, and 4 bases separated the two germline ends. CDR3 size: 14 residues. This CDR3 is CASSLDFSYNEQFF. CDR3 sequence (DNA): TGTGCCAGCAGCTTAGACTTCTCCTACAATGAGCAGTTCTTC. Based on the CDR3 plus reference TRBV7-2 and TRBJ2-1, the full variable domain is GAGVSQSPSNKVTEKGKDVELRCDPISGHTALYWYRQSLGQGLEFLIYFQGNSAPDKSGLPSDRFSAERTGGSVSTLTIQRTQQEDSAVYLCASSLDFSYNEQFFGPGTRLTVL.

The rearrangement joins TRBV5-1 to TRBJ1-1; D unresolved. V was pared by 0 bases and J by 3 bases, with 6 bases between. The V gene's germline CDR1 is SGHRS and CDR2 YFSETQ. The CDR3 loop spans 13 amino acids. Written as DNA, the CDR3 is TGCGCCAGCAGCTTGGGACGGGACACTGAAGCTTTCTTT. As protein: CASSLGRDTEAFF.

The chain is built from TRBV11-2 and TRBJ2-1; perhaps TRBD2 as D (7 bases). This CDR3 spans 15 amino acids. Looked up from germline, CDR1 is SGHAT and CDR2 is FQNNGV. V was pared by 3 bases and J by 7 bases, with 16 bases between. In nucleotides, the CDR3 is TGTGCCAGCAGCTTTCTCCGTGGGAGGGGGAATGAGCAGTTCTTC. It translates to CASSFLRGRGNEQFF.

J is TRBJ1-1 and V is TRBV5-1, with D maybe TRBD1 (6 bases). The CDR3 has 15 amino acids. Germline lookup yields CDR1 SGHRS and CDR2 YFSETQ. V was shortened by 0 bases and J by 5 bases, with 14 bases between the two germline ends. The CDR3, as DNA: TGCGCCAGCAGCTTGGGGCTGGGGGCGAGGACTGAAGCTTTCTTT. Protein sequence: CASSLGLGARTEAFF.

The V and J genes are TRBV19 and TRBJ2-1; D perhaps matches TRBD1 (6 bases). Germline assignment: CDR1 LNHDA and CDR2 SQIVND (reference sequence). V gave up 6 bases and J gave up 4 bases, with 7 bases separating them. The CDR3 totals 12 residues. DNA of the CDR3: TGTGCCAGTAGAGGGGGATACAATGAGCAGTTCTTC. It codes for CASRGGYNEQFF.

The J gene is TRBJ1-1, the V gene TRBV4-2, with no clear D. Germline V gives CDR1 LGHNA, CDR2 YNFKEQ. The CDR3 loop spans 13 amino acids. The germline V and J ends were trimmed by 4 bases and 5 bases, with 11 bases remaining between them. Here the CDR3 reads CASSPEFSTEAFF. The CDR3 bases are TGTGCCAGCAGCCCAGAGTTTTCGACTGAAGCTTTCTTT.

The V call is TRBV20-1, the J call TRBJ2-5; D is uncertain. Trimming removed 3 bases at V and 3 bases at J, with 5 bases between. CDR3 length equals 11 residues. Germline CDR1 is DFQATT and CDR2 is SNEGSKA (reference sequence). The CDR3: CSASPKETQYF. The DNA of the CDR3 is TGCAGTGCTAGTCCAAAAGAGACCCAGTACTTC.

This chain links TRBV28 with TRBJ1-1, with D hard to call. The germline V gene has CDR1 MDHEN and CDR2 SYDVKM. The V end lost 2 bases, the J end lost 3 bases, and 10 bases lay between the germline ends. CDR3 length: 14 residues. The CDR3 region is CASSLGGMDTEAFF. In DNA, the CDR3 is TGTGCCAGCAGTTTAGGCGGGATGGACACTGAAGCTTTCTTT.

The CDR3 loop is CASSPLTGVGGNTIYF. The CDR3 DNA is TGTGCCAGCAGTCCACTGACAGGGGTAGGAGGAAACACCATATATTTT. This rearrangement joins TRBV6-6 to TRBJ1-3; 8 bases agree with TRBD1. In germline, CDR1 is MNHNY, CDR2 SVGAGI (reference sequence). Trimming cost V 5 bases and J 4 bases; bases outside gene matches: 10. This CDR3 is built from 16 residues.

This clone was picked up one time. This chain links TRBV5-1 with TRBJ2-7; TRBD1 might be the D (5 bases). Germline V gives CDR1 SGHRS, CDR2 YFSETQ. The ends were cut back, 2 bases at V and 3 bases at J, with 12 bases in the middle. CDR3 size: 14 residues. The CDR3 sequence: CASSFVTDSYEQYF. The CDR3 coding sequence is TGCGCCAGCAGCTTCGTGACAGACAGCTACGAGCAGTACTTC.

This chain joins TRBV4-2 and TRBJ1-4, with D perhaps matching TRBD1 (5 bases). The length of the CDR3 is 16 residues. The ends were cut back, 1 base at V and 1 base at J, with 10 bases in the middle. Germline values: CDR1 LGHNA, CDR2 YNFKEQ. The CDR3 nucleotides read TGTGCCAGCAGCCAAGCACGGAGGGGAACTAATGAAAAACTGTTTTTT. Its translation is CASSQARRGTNEKLFF.

This chain links TRBV6-5 with TRBJ2-7, with TRBD1 matching 7 bases. The V and J ends lost 8 bases and 4 bases, in that order; junction bases with no gene match: 8. This CDR3 contains 13 residues. The V gene's germline CDR1 is MNHEY and CDR2 SVGAGI. This CDR3 reads CASGDSNDYEQYF. The CDR3 nucleotides are TGTGCCAGCGGGGACAGCAACGATTACGAGCAGTACTTC.

The CDR3 DNA reads as TGTGCCAGCTCACCGGCTAGCACTAGCCGGAATGAGCAGTTCTTC. Its translation is CASSPASTSRNEQFF. This chain joins TRBV18 and TRBJ2-1; maybe TRBD2 (6 bases). CDR3 length: 15 amino acids. CDR1 is KGHSH, CDR2 LQKENI, per germline. Deletions cut 3 bases from V and 7 bases from J, with 16 bases between.

The chain is built from TRBV30 and TRBJ2-1; 11 bases are shared with TRBD2. This CDR3 region has 18 residues. CDR1 and CDR2 from the germline V gene are GTSNPN and SVGIG (reference sequence). V lost 0 bases and J lost 0; bases outside the gene matches: 7. CDR3 nucleotides: TGTGCCTGGAGTGTTGGGGGGACTAGCGGTGACTCCTACAATGAGCAGTTCTTC. It translates to CAWSVGGTSGDSYNEQFF. Supplemented by reference TRBV30 and TRBJ2-1, the full variable domain reads SQTIHQWPATLVQPVGSPLSLECTVEGTSNPNLYWYRQAAGRGLQLLFYSVGIGQISSEVPQNLSASRPQDRQFILSSKKLLLSDSGFYLCAWSVGGTSGDSYNEQFFGPGTRLTVL.

This sequence joins TRBV19 and TRBJ2-7; 12 bases are a match to TRBD2. The CDR3 has 17 amino acids. The V gene's germline CDR1 is LNHDA and CDR2 SQIVND (reference sequence). V dropped 5 bases and J dropped 0; count of bases not matched to a gene: 8. The CDR3 DNA follows: TGTGCCAGTAGTGCTAGCGGGGGGGCGCCTAGCTCCTACGAGCAGTACTTC. Protein: CASSASGGAPSSYEQYF.

The sample holds one count of this clone. The rearrangement uses TRBV6-5 and TRBJ1-5; TRBD1 agrees at 7 bases. The CDR3 is 14 residues long. In germline, CDR1 is MNHEY, CDR2 SVGAGI. V lost 5 bases to trimming and J lost 0 bases; unmatched junction nucleotides: 1. The CDR3 is CASSDRVSNQPQHF. As DNA, the CDR3 is TGTGCCAGCAGTGACAGGGTTAGCAATCAGCCCCAGCATTTT.